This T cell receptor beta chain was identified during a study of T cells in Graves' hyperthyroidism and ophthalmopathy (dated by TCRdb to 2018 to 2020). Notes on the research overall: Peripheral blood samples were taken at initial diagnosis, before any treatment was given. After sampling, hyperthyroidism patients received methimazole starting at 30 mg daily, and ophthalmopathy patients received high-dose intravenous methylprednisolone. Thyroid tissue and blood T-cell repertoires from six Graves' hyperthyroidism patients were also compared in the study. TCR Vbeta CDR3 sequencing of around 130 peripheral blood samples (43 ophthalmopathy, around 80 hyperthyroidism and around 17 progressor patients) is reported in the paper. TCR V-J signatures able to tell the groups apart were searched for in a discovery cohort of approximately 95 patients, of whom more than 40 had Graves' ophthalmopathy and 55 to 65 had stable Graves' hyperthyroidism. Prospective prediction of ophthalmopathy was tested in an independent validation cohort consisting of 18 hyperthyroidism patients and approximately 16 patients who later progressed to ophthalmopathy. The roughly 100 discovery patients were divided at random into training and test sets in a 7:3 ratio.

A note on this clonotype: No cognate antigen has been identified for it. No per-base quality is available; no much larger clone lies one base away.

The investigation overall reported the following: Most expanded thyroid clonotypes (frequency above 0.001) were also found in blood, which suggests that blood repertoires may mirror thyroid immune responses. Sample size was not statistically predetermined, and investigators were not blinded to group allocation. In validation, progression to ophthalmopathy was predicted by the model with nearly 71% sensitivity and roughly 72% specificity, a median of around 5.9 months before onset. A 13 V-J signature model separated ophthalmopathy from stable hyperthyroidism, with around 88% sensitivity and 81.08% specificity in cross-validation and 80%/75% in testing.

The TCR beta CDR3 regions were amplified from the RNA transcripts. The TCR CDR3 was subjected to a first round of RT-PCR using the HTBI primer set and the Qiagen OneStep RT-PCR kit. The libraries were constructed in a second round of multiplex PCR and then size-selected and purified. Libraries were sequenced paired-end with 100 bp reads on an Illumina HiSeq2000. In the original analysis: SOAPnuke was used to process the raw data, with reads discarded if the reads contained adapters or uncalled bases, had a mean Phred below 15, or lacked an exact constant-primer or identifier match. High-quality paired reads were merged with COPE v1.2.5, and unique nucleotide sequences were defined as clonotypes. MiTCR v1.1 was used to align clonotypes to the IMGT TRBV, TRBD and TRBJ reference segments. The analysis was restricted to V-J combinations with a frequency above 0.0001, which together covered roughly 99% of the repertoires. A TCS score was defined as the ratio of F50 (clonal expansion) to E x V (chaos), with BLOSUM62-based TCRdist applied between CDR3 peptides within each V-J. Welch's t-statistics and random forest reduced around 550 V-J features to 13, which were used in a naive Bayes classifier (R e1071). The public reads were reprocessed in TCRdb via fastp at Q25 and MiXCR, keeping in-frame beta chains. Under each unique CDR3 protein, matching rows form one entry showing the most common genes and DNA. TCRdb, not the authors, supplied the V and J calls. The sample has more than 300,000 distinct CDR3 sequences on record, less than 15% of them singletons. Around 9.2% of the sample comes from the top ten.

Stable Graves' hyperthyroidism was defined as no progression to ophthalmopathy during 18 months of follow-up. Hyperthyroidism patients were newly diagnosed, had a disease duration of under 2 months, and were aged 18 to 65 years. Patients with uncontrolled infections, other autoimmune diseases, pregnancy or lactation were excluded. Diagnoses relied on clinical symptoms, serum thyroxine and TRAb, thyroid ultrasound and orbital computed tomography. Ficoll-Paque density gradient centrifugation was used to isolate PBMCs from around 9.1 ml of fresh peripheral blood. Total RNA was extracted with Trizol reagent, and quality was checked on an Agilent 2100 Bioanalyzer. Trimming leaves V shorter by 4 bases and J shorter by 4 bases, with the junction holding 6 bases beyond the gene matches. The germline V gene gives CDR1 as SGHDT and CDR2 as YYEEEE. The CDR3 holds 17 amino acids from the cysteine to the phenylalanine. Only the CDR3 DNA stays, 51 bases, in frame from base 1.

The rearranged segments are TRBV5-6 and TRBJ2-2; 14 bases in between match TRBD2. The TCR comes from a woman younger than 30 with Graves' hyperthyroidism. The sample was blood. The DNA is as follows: TGTGCCAGCAGCCCGGGGACTAGCGGGAGAGCCACCGGGGAGCTGTTTTTT. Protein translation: CASSPGTSGRATGELFF. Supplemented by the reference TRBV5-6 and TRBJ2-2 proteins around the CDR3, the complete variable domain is DAGVTQSPTHLIKTRGQQVTLRCSPKSGHDTVSWYQQALGQGPQFIFQYYEEEERQRGNFPDRFSGHQFPNYSSELNVNALLLGDSALYLCASSPGTSGRATGELFFGEGSRLTVL.